These 29 T cell receptor beta chains came from one sample sequenced in a study of T cell responses to AZD1222 COVID-19 vaccine. Profiling relied on immunoSEQ multiplex PCR, and the TCRdb table lists in-frame clones only, not all of them. The sample holds fewer than 85,000 clones, around 91% seen once. The sequencing here drew on peripheral blood, taken on day 0 of AZD1222 vaccination. Receptor source: an adult in good health.

The rearrangement links TRBV28 to TRBJ1-1; weak D call: TRBD1 (6 bases). This CDR3 comprises 14 residues. Germline V gives CDR1 MDHEN, CDR2 SYDVKM. Trimming took off 3 bases at V and 4 bases at J, with 12 bases between the two ends. The CDR3 nucleotides read TGTGCCAGCAGTTTCCCCGGACAGAGCACTGAAGCTTTCTTT. Amino acids: CASSFPGQSTEAFF.

The count of this clone is one. The CDR3 loop reads CASIPPGSGYGYTF. CDR3 DNA sequence: TGTGCCAGTATCCCTCCGGGAAGCGGTTATGGCTACACCTTC. The rearrangement joins TRBV19 to TRBJ1-2; D is ambiguous. This CDR3 has 14 residues. With 7 bases removed from V and 5 bases from J, the gap between germline ends came to 17 bases. Germline values: CDR1 LNHDA, CDR2 SQIVND (reference sequence). Drawing the rest from reference TRBV19 and TRBJ1-2, the complete variable domain is DGGITQSPKYLFRKEGQNVTLSCEQNLNHDAMYWYRQDPGQGLRLIYYSQIVNDFQKGDIAEGYSVSREKKESFPLTVTSAQKNPTAFYLCASIPPGSGYGYTFGSGTRLTVV.

This clone appeared once. The chain is built from TRBV28 and TRBJ1-5; the D gene is possibly TRBD1 (5 bases). The CDR3 contains 17 residues. Trimming took off 1 base at V and 7 bases at J, with 20 bases between the two ends. Germline V lookup: CDR1 MDHEN, CDR2 SYDVKM. The CDR3 reads CASSLLSVGTLGQPQHF. The CDR3 region has the DNA TGTGCCAGCAGTTTATTAAGTGTCGGGACTCTCGGCCAGCCCCAGCATTTT.

The CDR3 is CASIHSGQSTDTQYF. The CDR3, as DNA: TGTGCCAGCATCCACTCAGGACAAAGCACAGATACGCAGTATTTT. The V and J genes are TRBV6-6 and TRBJ2-3, with D possibly TRBD1 on 5 matching bases. Germline V gene data show CDR1 as MNHNY and CDR2 as SVGAGI (reference sequence). The CDR3 consists of 15 residues. Between the trimmed V and J ends, which lost 7 bases and 0 bases, there was a span of 14 bases.

The CDR3 reads CASASDRVYNEQFF. The CDR3 region has the DNA TGTGCCAGCGCTTCGGACAGGGTCTACAATGAGCAGTTCTTC. This chain links TRBV7-9 with TRBJ2-1, with 8 nucleotides matching TRBD1. J was trimmed by 3 bases and V by 8 bases; bases with no gene match: 6. Germline-derived CDR1 and CDR2 are SEHNR and FQNEAQ (reference sequence). The CDR3 runs to 14 residues.

This chain joins TRBV5-6 and TRBJ1-1, with no clear D. The CDR3 length is 16 residues. Germline assignment: CDR1 SGHDT and CDR2 YYEEEE. The V end was cut by 0 bases, the J end by 2 bases, with 14 bases between. CDR3 coding DNA: TGTGCCAGCAGCTTGGCTCGGCGGGGAGCCAACACTGAAGCTTTCTTT. Protein sequence: CASSLARRGANTEAFF. The full variable domain, its missing parts supplied by reference TRBV5-6 and TRBJ1-1, is DAGVTQSPTHLIKTRGQQVTLRCSPKSGHDTVSWYQQALGQGPQFIFQYYEEEERQRGNFPDRFSGHQFPNYSSELNVNALLLGDSALYLCASSLARRGANTEAFFGQGTRLTVV.

The chain couples TRBV28 to TRBJ1-2; D gene uncertain. The V gene lost 8 bases and the J gene lost 2 bases, with 15 bases spanning the gap. Germline loops: CDR1 MDHEN, CDR2 SYDVKM. CDR3 size: 14 residues. CDR3 sequence reads: CASRTHELNYGYTF. The CDR3 region has the DNA TGTGCCAGCCGAACGCACGAGTTGAACTATGGCTACACCTTC.

The chain couples TRBV5-1 to TRBJ2-2; 8 positions agree with TRBD2. This CDR3 is built from 15 residues. CDR1 is SGHRS and CDR2 is YFSETQ in the germline V gene. With V trimmed by 4 bases and J by 1 base, 3 bases remained unmatched. The CDR3 nucleotides are TGCGCCAGCAGCGACGGGAGGGTGAACACCGGGGAGCTGTTTTTT. This codes for CASSDGRVNTGELFF. The full variable domain, its missing parts supplied by reference TRBV5-1 and TRBJ2-2, is KAGVTQTPRYLIKTRGQQVTLSCSPISGHRSVSWYQQTPGQGLQFLFEYFSETQRNKGNFPGRFSGRQFSNSRSEMNVSTLELGDSALYLCASSDGRVNTGELFFGEGSRLTVL.

The chain is built from TRBV4-1 and TRBJ2-1, with D perhaps TRBD1 or TRBD2 (5 bases each). The CDR3 runs 13 residues. V gave up 1 base and J gave up 13 bases, with 14 bases separating them. Germline CDR1 is MGHRA and CDR2 is YSYEKL. For the CDR3, the DNA is TGCGCCAGCAGCCAAGCGGCAGGGAGTACACAGTTCTTC. Amino acids: CASSQAAGSTQFF.

The chain recombines TRBV3-1 (or the pseudogene TRBV3-2) with TRBJ2-1, with 11 bases lining up with TRBD2. The CDR3 has 17 amino acids. Germline V CDR1 and CDR2: LGHDT, YNNKEL (reference sequence). Trimming removed 4 bases from V and 4 bases from J; junction bases left unmatched: 9. The CDR3 region has the DNA TGTGCCAGCAGCCCTTACCCGACTAGCGGGACGTACAATGAGCAGTTCTTC. This translates into CASSPYPTSGTYNEQFF.

The chain uses TRBV5-1 and TRBJ2-6; the D is unclear. The CDR3 runs to 15 residues. V dropped 4 bases and J dropped 0 bases, with 8 bases sitting between them. Germline V gene sequence: CDR1 SGHRS, CDR2 YFSETQ. The DNA for the CDR3 is TGCGCCAGCAGCCCGATAACCTCTGGGGCCAACGTCCTGACTTTC. Translation: CASSPITSGANVLTF.

The chain uses TRBV19 and TRBJ2-1; TRBD2 aligns across 9 bases. J lost 6 bases, V lost 1 base, and 4 bases had no gene match. CDR1 is LNHDA and CDR2 is SQIVND in the germline V gene (reference sequence). There are 15 residues in the CDR3. CDR3 region: CASSIVPSGANEQFF. Written as DNA, the CDR3 is TGTGCCAGTAGTATAGTCCCTAGCGGGGCCAATGAGCAGTTCTTC.

This rearrangement joins TRBV15 to TRBJ1-5; weak D call: TRBD1 (5 bases). Per germline, CDR1 LNHNV and CDR2 YYDKDF (reference sequence). V was trimmed by 6 bases and J by 3 bases, leaving 12 bases between them. The CDR3 loop spans 14 amino acids. CDR3 sequence reads: CATRGVSSNQPQHF. For the CDR3, the DNA is TGTGCCACCAGGGGGGTCAGTTCCAATCAGCCCCAGCATTTT. The full variable domain, in which reference TRBV15 and TRBJ1-5 provide the parts outside the CDR3, is DAMVIQNPRYQVTQFGKPVTLSCSQTLNHNVMYWYQQKSSQAPKLLFHYYDKDFNNEADTPDNFQSRRPNTSFCFLDIRSPGLGDTAMYLCATRGVSSNQPQHFGDGTRLSIL.

The chain is built from TRBV15 and TRBJ2-7; the match to TRBD1 covers 10 bases. J was trimmed by 3 bases and V by 7 bases; bases with no gene match: 6. CDR1 is LNHNV and CDR2 is YYDKDF in the germline V gene (reference sequence). This CDR3 is built from 14 residues. The CDR3 DNA reads as TGTGCCACCACTCGGGACAGGGGATACTACGAGCAGTACTTC. Amino acids: CATTRDRGYYEQYF.

The V and J genes are TRBV9 and TRBJ2-2, with 8 positions matching TRBD1. Germline CDR1 reads SGDLS; CDR2 reads YYNGEE. The length of the CDR3 is 16 residues. The junction had 17 bases not matched to a gene; V was cut back by 4 bases and J by 12 bases. CDR3 in DNA: TGTGCCAGCAGCCCCACAGGGGGACTTCCACCGGGGAAGCTGTTTTTT. Translation gives CASSPTGGLPPGKLFF.

The J gene is TRBJ2-7, the V gene TRBV7-8; the match to TRBD1 covers 12 bases. CDR3 length: 14 residues. V shed 7 bases, J shed 6 bases, and the junction held 7 bases outside the gene matches. The germline CDR1 and CDR2 sequences are SGHVS and FQNEAQ. The CDR3 nucleotides read TGTGCCAGCAACAAGGGACAGGGGGCAGGCGAGCAGTACTTC. Its translation is CASNKGQGAGEQYF.

The chain combines TRBV25-1 with TRBJ2-4; either TRBD1 or TRBD2 may supply D (5 bases each). Trimming cost V 3 bases and J 6 bases, with 6 bases left between them. The germline gives CDR1 MGHDK, CDR2 SYGVNS. The CDR3 consists of 12 residues. Here the CDR3 DNA reads TGTGCCAGCAGTGATGGGGGAAACATTCAGTACTTC. As protein: CASSDGGNIQYF.

This clone was counted once. Possible read error: a much larger clone is one base away. This specimen includes other DNA sequences encoding the same CDR3. The chain employs TRBV7-9 and TRBJ2-7; maybe TRBD1 (6 bases). Germline V lookup: CDR1 SEHNR, CDR2 FQNEAQ (reference sequence). Trimming took 5 bases from V and 4 from J, leaving 9 bases between them. The CDR3 has 12 amino acids. In DNA, the CDR3 is TGTGCCAGCAGCCCCACAGGGTACGAGCAGTACTTC. Its translation is CASSPTGYEQYF.

V usage is TRBV3-1 (or the pseudogene TRBV3-2) and J usage is TRBJ2-5, with TRBD2 identical over 8 bases. In germline, CDR1 is LGHDT, CDR2 YNNKEL (reference sequence). The CDR3 spans 13 residues. V was clipped by 2 bases and J by 8 bases; unmatched bases: 4. This chain's CDR3 is CASSQPGGRTQYF. CDR3 DNA: TGTGCCAGCAGCCAACCGGGGGGGCGCACCCAGTACTTC.

The gene calls are TRBV29-1 and TRBJ2-7; 7 nucleotides agree with TRBD2. The J segment lost 3 bases and the V segment lost 7 bases, leaving 15 bases of the junction unmatched. This CDR3 has 15 residues. Germline V CDR1 and CDR2: SQVTM, ANQGSEA. The CDR3 sequence is CSGSREGGVNYEQYF. CDR3 coding DNA: TGCAGCGGCTCTAGGGAGGGCGGGGTAAACTACGAGCAGTACTTC.

The chain carries TRBV5-1 and TRBJ2-3; no clear D. Germline V CDR1 and CDR2: SGHRS, YFSETQ. CDR3 length equals 14 residues. V shed 0 bases and J shed 1 base, with 6 bases lying between them. CDR3 DNA: TGCGCCAGCAGCTTGGTAGGCCGCACAGATACGCAGTATTTT. Translation gives CASSLVGRTDTQYF.

This clone was seen once. V usage is TRBV2 and J usage is TRBJ2-5; 7 bases line up with TRBD2. The germline V gene has CDR1 SNHLY and CDR2 FYNNEI. The CDR3 spans 13 residues. After removal of 7 bases from V and 5 bases from J, the junction contained 7 bases not matched to a gene. The chain's CDR3 is CASKGGRWETQYF. DNA for the CDR3: TGTGCCAGCAAGGGCGGGAGATGGGAGACCCAGTACTTC.

This chain connects TRBV19 to TRBJ2-7, with unresolved D. The CDR3 consists of 14 residues. The V end was cut by 1 base, the J end by 0 bases, with 7 bases between. The germline CDR1 and CDR2 sequences are LNHDA and SQIVND (reference sequence). The CDR3 DNA follows: TGTGCCAGTAGTATAGCCACTAACTCCTACGAGCAGTACTTC. Translation: CASSIATNSYEQYF.

The V gene is TRBV6-5, the J gene TRBJ2-1; a weak D match, TRBD2 (6 bases). Between the trimmed V and J ends, which lost 5 bases and 3 bases, there was a span of 11 bases. Germline lookup yields CDR1 MNHEY and CDR2 SVGAGI. The CDR3 is 14 residues long. The CDR3 loop is CASSTGTDYNEQFF. The DNA for the CDR3 is TGTGCCAGCAGTACCGGGACTGACTACAATGAGCAGTTCTTC.

The CDR3 is CASSLGGNTIYF. As DNA, the CDR3 is TGTGCCAGCAGTTTAGGGGGAAACACCATATATTTT. J is TRBJ1-3 and V is TRBV28; D remains unclear. Germline V lookup: CDR1 MDHEN, CDR2 SYDVKM. This CDR3 is built from 12 residues. Trimming removed 2 bases from V and 4 bases from J, with 3 bases in between.

The chain uses TRBV9 and TRBJ2-3; 12 bases map to TRBD2. The V segment lost 0 bases and the J segment 3 bases; nucleotides outside the gene matches: 2. CDR1 is SGDLS and CDR2 is YYNGEE in the germline V gene. CDR3 length: 16 residues. The CDR3 spells CASSVELAGGTDTQYF. In nucleotides, the CDR3 is TGTGCCAGCAGCGTAGAACTAGCGGGAGGAACAGATACGCAGTATTTT.

This clone was recorded once. The chain joins TRBV19 to TRBJ2-2, with TRBD2 matching 7 bases. This CDR3 has 15 residues. CDR1 and CDR2 (germline): LNHDA, SQIVND (reference sequence). Germline trimming cut 5 bases from V and 8 bases from J; bases unmatched to any gene: 11. CDR3 in DNA: TGTGCCAGTAGTGGCCTAGCGGCAAGGGGAGGGGAGCTGTTTTTT. This encodes CASSGLAARGGELFF. Using reference TRBV19 and TRBJ2-2 for the parts outside the CDR3, the full variable domain is DGGITQSPKYLFRKEGQNVTLSCEQNLNHDAMYWYRQDPGQGLRLIYYSQIVNDFQKGDIAEGYSVSREKKESFPLTVTSAQKNPTAFYLCASSGLAARGGELFFGEGSRLTVL.

The chain joins TRBV27 to TRBJ1-6; 9 nucleotides match TRBD1. The germline CDR1 and CDR2 sequences are MNHEY and SMNVEV (reference sequence). CDR3 length equals 15 residues. V lost 6 bases to trimming and J lost 7 bases; unmatched junction nucleotides: 7. DNA for the CDR3: TGTGCCAGCAGAACGGACAGGGGAAGGAATTCACCCCTCCACTTT. It is translated as CASRTDRGRNSPLHF.

The chain links TRBV6-5 to TRBJ2-4; the D gene is possibly TRBD1 (6 bases). V was pared by 0 bases and J by 16 bases, with 16 bases between. There are 13 residues in the CDR3. Germline V lookup: CDR1 MNHEY, CDR2 SVGAGI. The chain's CDR3 is CASSYSGDKVEYF. The CDR3 DNA is TGTGCCAGCAGTTACTCTGGGGACAAGGTCGAATACTTC.